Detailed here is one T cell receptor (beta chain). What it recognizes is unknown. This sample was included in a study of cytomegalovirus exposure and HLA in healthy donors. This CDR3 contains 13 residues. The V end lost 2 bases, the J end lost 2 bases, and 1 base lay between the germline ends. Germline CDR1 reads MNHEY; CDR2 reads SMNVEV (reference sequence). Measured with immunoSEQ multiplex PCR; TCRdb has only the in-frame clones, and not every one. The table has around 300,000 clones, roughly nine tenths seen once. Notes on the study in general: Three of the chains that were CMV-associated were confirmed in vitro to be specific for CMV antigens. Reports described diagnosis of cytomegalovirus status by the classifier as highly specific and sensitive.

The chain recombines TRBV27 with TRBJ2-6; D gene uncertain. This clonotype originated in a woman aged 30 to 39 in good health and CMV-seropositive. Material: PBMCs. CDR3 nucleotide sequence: TGTGCCAGCAGTTTAGCTGGGGCCAACGTCCTGACTTTC. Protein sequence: CASSLAGANVLTF.